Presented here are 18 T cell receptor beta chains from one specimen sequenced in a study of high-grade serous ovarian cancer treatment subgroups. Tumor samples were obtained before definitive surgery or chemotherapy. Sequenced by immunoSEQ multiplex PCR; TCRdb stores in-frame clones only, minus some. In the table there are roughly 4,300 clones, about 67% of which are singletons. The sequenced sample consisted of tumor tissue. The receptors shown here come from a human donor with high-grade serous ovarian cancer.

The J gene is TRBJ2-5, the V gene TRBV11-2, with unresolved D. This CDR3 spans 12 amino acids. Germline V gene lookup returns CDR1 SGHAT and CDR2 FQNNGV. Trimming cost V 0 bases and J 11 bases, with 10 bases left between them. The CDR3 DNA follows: TGTGCCAGCAGCTTAGATCTGGCAGAGCAGTACTTC. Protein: CASSLDLAEQYF.

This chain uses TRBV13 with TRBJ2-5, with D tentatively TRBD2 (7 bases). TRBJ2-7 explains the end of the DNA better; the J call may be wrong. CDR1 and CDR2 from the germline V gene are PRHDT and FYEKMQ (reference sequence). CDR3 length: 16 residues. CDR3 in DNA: TGTGCCAGCAGCTTGTCCGGGGGGCCCAGCTCCTACGAGCAGTACTTC. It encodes CASSLSGGPSSYEQYF.

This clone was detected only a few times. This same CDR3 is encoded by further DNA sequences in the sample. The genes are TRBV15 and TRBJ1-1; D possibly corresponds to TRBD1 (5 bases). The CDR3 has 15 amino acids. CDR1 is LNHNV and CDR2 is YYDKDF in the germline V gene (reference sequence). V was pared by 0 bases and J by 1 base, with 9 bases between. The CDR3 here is CATSRDLGENTEAFF. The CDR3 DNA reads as TGTGCCACCAGCAGAGATTTAGGGGAGAACACTGAAGCTTTCTTT. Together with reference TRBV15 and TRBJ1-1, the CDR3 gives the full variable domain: DAMVIQNPRYQVTQFGKPVTLSCSQTLNHNVMYWYQQKSSQAPKLLFHYYDKDFNNEADTPDNFQSRRPNTSFCFLDIRSPGLGDTAMYLCATSRDLGENTEAFFGQGTRLTVV.

The CDR3 protein is CASSWRGEDTGELFF. CDR3 coding DNA: TGTGCCAGCAGTTGGCGGGGCGAGGACACCGGGGAGCTGTTTTTT. This chain uses TRBV6-5 with TRBJ2-2; weak D call: TRBD2 (6 bases). The V end lost 4 bases, the J end lost 3 bases, and 12 bases lay between the germline ends. Per the germline V gene, CDR1 is MNHEY and CDR2 is SVGAGI. The CDR3 is 15 residues long.

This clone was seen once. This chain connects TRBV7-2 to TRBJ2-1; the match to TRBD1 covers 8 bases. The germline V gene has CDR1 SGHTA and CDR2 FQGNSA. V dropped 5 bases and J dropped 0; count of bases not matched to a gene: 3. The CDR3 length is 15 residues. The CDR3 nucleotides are TGTGCCAGCAGCGCGGGGACAGGCTCCTACAATGAGCAGTTCTTC. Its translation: CASSAGTGSYNEQFF. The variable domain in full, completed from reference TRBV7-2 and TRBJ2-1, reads GAGVSQSPSNKVTEKGKDVELRCDPISGHTALYWYRQSLGQGLEFLIYFQGNSAPDKSGLPSDRFSAERTGGSVSTLTIQRTQQEDSAVYLCASSAGTGSYNEQFFGPGTRLTVL.

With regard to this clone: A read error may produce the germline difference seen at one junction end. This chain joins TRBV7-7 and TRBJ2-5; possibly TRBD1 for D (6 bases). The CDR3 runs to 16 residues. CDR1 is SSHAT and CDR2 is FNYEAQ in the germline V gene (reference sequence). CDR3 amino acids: CASSLRMGQPQETQYF. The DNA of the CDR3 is TGTGCTAGCAGCTTAAGAATGGGACAACCCCAAGAGACCCAGTACTTC.

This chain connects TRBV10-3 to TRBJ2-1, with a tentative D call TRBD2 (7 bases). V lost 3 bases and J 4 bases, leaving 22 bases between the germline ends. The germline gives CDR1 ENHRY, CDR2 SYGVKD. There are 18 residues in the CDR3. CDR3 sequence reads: CAISEEGGEGQLYNEQFF. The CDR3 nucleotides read TGTGCCATCAGTGAAGAGGGGGGGGAGGGGCAACTATACAATGAGCAGTTCTTC.

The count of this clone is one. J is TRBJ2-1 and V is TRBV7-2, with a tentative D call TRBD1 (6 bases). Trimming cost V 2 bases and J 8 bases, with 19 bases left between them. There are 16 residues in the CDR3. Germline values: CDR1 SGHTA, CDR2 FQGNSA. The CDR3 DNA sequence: TGTGCCAGCAGCTTATCCACAGGGTTGGTTTGGGATGAGCAGTTCTTC. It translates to CASSLSTGLVWDEQFF.

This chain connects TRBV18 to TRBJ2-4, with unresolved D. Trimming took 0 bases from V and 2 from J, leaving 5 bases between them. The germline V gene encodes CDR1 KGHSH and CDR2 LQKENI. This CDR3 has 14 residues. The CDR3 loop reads CASSPPSTKNIQYF. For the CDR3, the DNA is TGTGCCAGCTCACCACCGTCGACCAAAAACATTCAGTACTTC.

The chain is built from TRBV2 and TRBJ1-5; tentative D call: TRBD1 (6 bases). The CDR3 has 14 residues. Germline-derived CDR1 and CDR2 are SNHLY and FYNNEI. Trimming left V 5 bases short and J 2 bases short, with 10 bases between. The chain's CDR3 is CASSLYRGNQPQHF. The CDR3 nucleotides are TGTGCCAGCAGTCTTTACAGGGGCAATCAGCCCCAGCATTTT.

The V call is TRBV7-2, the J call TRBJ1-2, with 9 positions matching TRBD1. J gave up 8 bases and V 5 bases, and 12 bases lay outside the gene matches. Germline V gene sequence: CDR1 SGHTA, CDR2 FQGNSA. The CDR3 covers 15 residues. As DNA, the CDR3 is TGTGCCAGCAGCCCTGACAGGGGGGGATATTTAGGCTACACCTTC. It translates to CASSPDRGGYLGYTF.

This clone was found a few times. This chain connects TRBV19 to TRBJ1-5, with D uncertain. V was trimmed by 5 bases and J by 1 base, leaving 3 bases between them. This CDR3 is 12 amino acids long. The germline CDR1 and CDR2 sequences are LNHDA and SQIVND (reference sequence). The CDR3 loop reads CASSFSNQPQHF. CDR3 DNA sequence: TGTGCCAGTAGTTTCAGCAATCAGCCCCAGCATTTT.

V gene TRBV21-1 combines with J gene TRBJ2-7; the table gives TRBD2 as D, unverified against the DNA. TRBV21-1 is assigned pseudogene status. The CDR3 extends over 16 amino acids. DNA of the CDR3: TGTGCCAGCAGCAATCATGGGGGGGCCCGCTCCTACGAGCAGTACTTC. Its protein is CASSNHGGARSYEQYF.

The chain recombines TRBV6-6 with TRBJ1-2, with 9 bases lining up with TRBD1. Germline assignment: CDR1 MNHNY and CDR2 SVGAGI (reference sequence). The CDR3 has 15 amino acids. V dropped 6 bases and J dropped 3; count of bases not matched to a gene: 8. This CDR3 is CASSRGTGRDYGYTF. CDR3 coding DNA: TGTGCCAGCAGCCGAGGGACAGGGCGTGACTATGGCTACACCTTC.

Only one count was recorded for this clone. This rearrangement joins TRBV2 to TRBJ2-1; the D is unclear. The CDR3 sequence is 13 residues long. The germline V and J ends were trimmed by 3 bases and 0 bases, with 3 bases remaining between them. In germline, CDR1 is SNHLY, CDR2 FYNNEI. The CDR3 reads CASSDVSYNEQFF. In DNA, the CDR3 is TGTGCCAGCAGTGATGTCTCCTACAATGAGCAGTTCTTC.

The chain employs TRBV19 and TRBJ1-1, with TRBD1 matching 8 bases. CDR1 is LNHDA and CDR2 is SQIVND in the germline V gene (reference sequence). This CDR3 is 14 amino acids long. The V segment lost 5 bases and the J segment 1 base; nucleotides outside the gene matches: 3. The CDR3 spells CASSHRGRNTEAFF. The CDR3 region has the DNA TGTGCCAGTAGTCACAGGGGGAGGAACACTGAAGCTTTCTTT.

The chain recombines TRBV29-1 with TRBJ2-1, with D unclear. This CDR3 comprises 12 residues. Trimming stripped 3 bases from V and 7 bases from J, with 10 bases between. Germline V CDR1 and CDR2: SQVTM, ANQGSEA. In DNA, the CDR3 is TGCAGCGTTGATCCTAACAAGAATGAGCAGTTCTTC. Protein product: CSVDPNKNEQFF.

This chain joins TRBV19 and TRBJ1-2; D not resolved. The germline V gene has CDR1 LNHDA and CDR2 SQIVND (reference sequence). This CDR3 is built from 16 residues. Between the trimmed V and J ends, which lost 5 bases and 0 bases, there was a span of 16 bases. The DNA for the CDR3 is TGTGCCAGTAGTCTTTCGGGCGCCCGAACTAACTATGGCTACACCTTC. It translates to CASSLSGARTNYGYTF.